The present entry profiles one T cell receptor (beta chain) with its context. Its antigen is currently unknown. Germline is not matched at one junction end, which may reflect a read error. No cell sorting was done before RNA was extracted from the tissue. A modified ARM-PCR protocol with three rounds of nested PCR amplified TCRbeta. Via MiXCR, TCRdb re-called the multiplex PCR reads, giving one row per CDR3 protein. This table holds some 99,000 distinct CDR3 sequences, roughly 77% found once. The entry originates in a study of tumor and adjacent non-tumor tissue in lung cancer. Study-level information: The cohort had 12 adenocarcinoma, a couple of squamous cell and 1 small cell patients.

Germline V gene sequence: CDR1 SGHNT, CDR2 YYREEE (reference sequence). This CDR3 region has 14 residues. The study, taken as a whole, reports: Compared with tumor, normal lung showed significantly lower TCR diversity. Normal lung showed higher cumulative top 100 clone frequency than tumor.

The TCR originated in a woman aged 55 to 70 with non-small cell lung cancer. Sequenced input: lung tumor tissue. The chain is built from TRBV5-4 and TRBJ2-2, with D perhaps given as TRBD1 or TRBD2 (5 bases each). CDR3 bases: TGTGCCGGCAGCTCAGGGCAGGACACCGGGGAGATGTTTTTT. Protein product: CAGSSGQDTGEMFF.